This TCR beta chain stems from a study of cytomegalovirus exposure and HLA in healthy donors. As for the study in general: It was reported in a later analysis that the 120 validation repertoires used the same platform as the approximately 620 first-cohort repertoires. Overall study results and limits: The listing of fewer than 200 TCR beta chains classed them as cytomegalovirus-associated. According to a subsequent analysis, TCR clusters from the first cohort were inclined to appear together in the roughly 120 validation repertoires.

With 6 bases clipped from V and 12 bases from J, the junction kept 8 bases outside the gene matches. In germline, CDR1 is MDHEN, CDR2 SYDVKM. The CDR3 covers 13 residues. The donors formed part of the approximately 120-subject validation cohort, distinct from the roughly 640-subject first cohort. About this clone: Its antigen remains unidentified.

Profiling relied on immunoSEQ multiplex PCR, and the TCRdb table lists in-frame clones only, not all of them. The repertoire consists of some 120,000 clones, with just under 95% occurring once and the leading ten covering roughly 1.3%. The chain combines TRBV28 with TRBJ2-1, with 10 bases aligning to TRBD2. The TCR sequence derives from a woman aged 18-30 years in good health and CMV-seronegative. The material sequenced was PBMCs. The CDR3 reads CASRQRTSGAQFF. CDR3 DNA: TGTGCCAGCAGACAACGGACTAGCGGTGCGCAGTTCTTC.